The next 5 T cell receptor beta chains were all read from a single sample in a study of T cells in Graves' hyperthyroidism and ophthalmopathy. RNA transcripts were the template for amplifying TCR beta CDR3 regions. First-round RT-PCR targeting the TCR CDR3 was performed with the HTBI primer set. One entry per CDR3 protein, called by TCRdb with MiXCR from the multiplex PCR reads. The sample has 500,000 to 650,000 distinct CDR3 sequences, approximately 17% seen once; the top ten hold 17%. Source material: blood. These receptors all come from a woman between 18 and 29 years old with Graves' ophthalmopathy.

This clonotype came up many times. The chain carries TRBV3-1 and TRBJ2-1; 8 positions match TRBD2. Germline CDR1 LGHDT, CDR2 YNNKEL (reference sequence). This CDR3 has 12 amino acids. Losses at the gene ends were 1 base for V and 15 bases for J; bases not matched to a gene: 5. The CDR3 sequence is CASSQAGGVPFF. CDR3 sequence (DNA): TGTGCCAGCAGCCAAGCGGGGGGGGTTCCGTTCTTC.

This rearrangement joins TRBV6-5 to TRBJ2-7, with D perhaps matching TRBD2 (5 bases). There are 13 residues in the CDR3. V lost 5 bases and J lost 6, with 14 bases in between. Germline V gives CDR1 MNHEY, CDR2 SVGAGI. The CDR3 nucleotides are TGTGCCAGCAGTCTACCCGGAGGTCGCGAGCAGTACTTC. This gives the protein CASSLPGGREQYF.

This clonotype turned up a few times. Germline is not matched at one junction end, which may reflect a read error. The V and J genes are TRBV28 and TRBJ2-2, with 9 bases aligning to TRBD2. The CDR3 is 19 residues long. Germline V gene sequence: CDR1 MDHEN, CDR2 SYDVKM. DNA for the CDR3: TGTGCCAGCAGTTTATTGGCTAGCGGGACCCTTATGAACACCGGGGAGCTGTCTTTT. Encoded protein: CASSLLASGTLMNTGELSF.

This clonotype has at least ten counts. CDR3 DNA sequence: TGTGCCTGGGGGTTTGCGACAGATACGCAGTATTTT. Encoded protein: CAWGFATDTQYF. This chain links TRBV30 with TRBJ2-3; D not resolved. Germline V gene sequence: CDR1 GTSNPN, CDR2 SVGIG (reference sequence). V gave up 5 bases and J gave up 3 bases, with 9 bases separating them. CDR3 size: 12 residues. The variable domain in full, completed from reference TRBV30 and TRBJ2-3, reads SQTIHQWPATLVQPVGSPLSLECTVEGTSNPNLYWYRQAAGRGLQLLFYSVGIGQISSEVPQNLSASRPQDRQFILSSKKLLLSDSGFYLCAWGFATDTQYFGPGTRLTVL.

On this clonotype itself: The germline gene is not matched at one end of the junction; a read error may be the cause. The chain uses TRBV11-1 and TRBJ2-1; 8 bases are shared with TRBD2. The CDR3 consists of 16 residues. Germline V CDR1 and CDR2: SGHAT, FQDESV (reference sequence). The CDR3 protein is CASSLAAGAAYNEQFF. The CDR3 DNA reads as TGCGCCAGCAGCCTAGCAGCGGGAGCGGCCTACAATGAGCAGTTCTTC.